This T cell receptor (beta chain) emerged from a study of beta chain features in type 1 diabetes. Overall study results and limits: Moderate but significant shortening of TCRB CDR3s was recorded in all four CD4+ subsets from Type 1 diabetes patients.

Of note for this clone: The antigen is not known.

Isolation of CD4+ naive, central memory, regulatory and stem cell-like memory cells was achieved by sorting via CD45RO/CCR7/CD25/CD127/CD95/CD27. The CDR3 is 13 amino acids. V was clipped by 10 bases and J by 4 bases, with 14 bases between them. Germline lookup yields CDR1 MNHNS and CDR2 SASEGT. Expressed TCRB transcripts were sequenced, since all the RNA that had been isolated was reverse transcribed. TCRdb's copy holds only in-frame clones and misses some; the assay was immunoSEQ multiplex PCR. This table holds 240,000 or so clones, roughly 30% found once. The receptor was derived from a man aged 30 to 45 in good health. The V and J genes are TRBV6-1 and TRBJ1-3, with D maybe TRBD1 (6 bases). Specimen: central memory CD4+ T cells from blood. CDR3 in DNA: TGTGCCATCCTACAGGGAGGCGGAAACACCATATATTTT. Its translation is CAILQGGGNTIYF.